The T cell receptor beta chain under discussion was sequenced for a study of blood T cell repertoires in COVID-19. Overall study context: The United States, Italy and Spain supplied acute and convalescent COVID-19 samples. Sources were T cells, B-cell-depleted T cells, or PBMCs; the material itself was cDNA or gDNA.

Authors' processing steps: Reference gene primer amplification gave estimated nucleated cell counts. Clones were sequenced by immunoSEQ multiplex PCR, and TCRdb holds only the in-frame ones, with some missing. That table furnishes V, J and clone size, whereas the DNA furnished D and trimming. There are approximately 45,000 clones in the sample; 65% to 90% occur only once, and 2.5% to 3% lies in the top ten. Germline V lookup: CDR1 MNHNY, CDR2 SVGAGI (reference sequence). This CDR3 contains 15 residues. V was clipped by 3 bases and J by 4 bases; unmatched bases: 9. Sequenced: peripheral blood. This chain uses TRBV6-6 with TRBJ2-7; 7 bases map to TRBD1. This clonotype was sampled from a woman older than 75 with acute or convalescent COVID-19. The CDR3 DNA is TGTGCCAGCAGTTATTGGACAGGCCACGGGTACGAGCAGTACTTC. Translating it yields CASSYWTGHGYEQYF.